This T cell receptor beta chain is from a study of blood T cells in healthy people across ages. Study outcomes and limitations: A greater number of naive CD4+ cells and higher diversity distinguished long-lived donors from aged donors. TCR beta diversity, measured per million T cells, fell in a roughly linear way with age.

Of note for this clonotype: Its antigen is unidentified.

Germline V gives CDR1 DFQATT, CDR2 SNEGSKA (reference sequence). The ends lost 6 bases at V and 4 bases at J; junction bases unmatched: 4. This CDR3 contains 13 residues. Then a second PCR, running about 6 to 12 cycles, was carried out with a sample-barcoded 5' primer and a J-beta primer mix. A single record per CDR3 protein comes from TCRdb applying MiXCR to the 5' RACE reads. The sample shows over a million distinct CDR3 sequences, approximately 39% of them seen only once. Healthy Russian Caucasian donors spanned ages about 6 to 100 years. Isolating PBMCs gave at least 6.5 million of these cells per sample.

V gene TRBV20-1 combines with J gene TRBJ2-7; 12 bases align to TRBD2. The source of this sequence is a woman younger than 30 in good health. Sequenced sample: blood. CDR3 loop: CSAGLAGIYEQYF. DNA of the CDR3: TGCAGTGCCGGACTAGCGGGAATATACGAGCAGTACTTC.